Below are 7 T cell receptor beta chains sequenced from a single sample in a study of pediatric ulcerative colitis. Generated by immunoSEQ multiplex PCR, the TCRdb table keeps only in-frame clones and is missing some. This sample has tens of thousands of clones, with around 80% found just once. The rectum was sampled with one to two pinch biopsies at colonoscopy. Sequencing was done on a sample of gut tissue. The receptors stem from a boy between 10 and 17 years old with mild ulcerative colitis.

V usage is TRBV13 and J usage is TRBJ2-7, with D unresolved. Per the germline V gene, CDR1 is PRHDT and CDR2 is FYEKMQ (reference sequence). The germline V and J ends were trimmed by 2 bases and 0 bases, with 8 bases remaining between them. The CDR3 loop spans 14 amino acids. This CDR3 reads CASSLSRNSYEQYF. The CDR3 nucleotides are TGTGCCAGCAGCTTATCTAGGAACTCCTACGAGCAGTACTTC.

V is TRBV7-7 and J is TRBJ2-1; D is undetermined. Trimming stripped 5 bases from V and 0 bases from J, with 5 bases between. Germline lookup yields CDR1 SSHAT and CDR2 FNYEAQ (reference sequence). CDR3 size: 13 residues. The CDR3 nucleotides are TGTGCCAGCAGCCGCAGCTCCTACAATGAGCAGTTCTTC. Translating gives CASSRSSYNEQFF.

There are a few counts of this clone. The gene calls are TRBV5-1 and TRBJ2-1; 10 bases are a match to TRBD2. V lost 5 bases and J lost 1; bases outside the gene matches: 12. This CDR3 comprises 18 residues. Germline lookup yields CDR1 SGHRS and CDR2 YFSETQ. The CDR3 nucleotides read TGCGCCAGCAGGGGAATGAGCGGGGGGGCCGGGTCCTACAATGAGCAGTTCTTC. This gives the protein CASRGMSGGAGSYNEQFF.

The gene calls are TRBV6-6 and TRBJ1-1, with TRBD1 as a possible D gene (5 bases). Trimming stripped 7 bases from V and 0 bases from J, with 12 bases between. The germline V gene encodes CDR1 MNHNY and CDR2 SVGAGI (reference sequence). The CDR3 is 14 residues long. The CDR3 protein is CASTPGQLNTEAFF. The CDR3 DNA sequence: TGTGCCAGCACTCCGGGGCAGTTGAACACTGAAGCTTTCTTT.

V and J are TRBV14 and TRBJ2-7; 11 bases are a match to TRBD1. CDR1 and CDR2 from the germline V gene are SGHDN and FVKESK. This CDR3 has 16 residues. V lost 0 bases and J lost 3; bases outside the gene matches: 4. The CDR3 spells CASSQDPGQGDYEQYF. DNA of the CDR3: TGTGCCAGCAGCCAAGACCCGGGACAGGGGGACTACGAGCAGTACTTC.

The V gene is TRBV27, the J gene TRBJ2-2; D is undetermined. V shed 8 bases and J shed 7 bases, with 11 bases lying between them. In germline, CDR1 is MNHEY, CDR2 SMNVEV (reference sequence). The CDR3 totals 12 residues. DNA of the CDR3: TGTGCCAGCGCCCGGATCAGCGGGGAGCTGTTTTTT. It codes for CASARISGELFF.

The V gene is TRBV12-5, the J gene TRBJ1-1; D is uncertain. Deletions cut 5 bases from V and 11 bases from J, with 15 bases between. The germline V gene encodes CDR1 LGHNT and CDR2 FRNRAP. CDR3 length equals 12 residues. The CDR3 sequence: CASGLSVNRAFF. DNA of the CDR3: TGTGCTAGTGGTCTATCAGTCAATCGGGCTTTCTTT.